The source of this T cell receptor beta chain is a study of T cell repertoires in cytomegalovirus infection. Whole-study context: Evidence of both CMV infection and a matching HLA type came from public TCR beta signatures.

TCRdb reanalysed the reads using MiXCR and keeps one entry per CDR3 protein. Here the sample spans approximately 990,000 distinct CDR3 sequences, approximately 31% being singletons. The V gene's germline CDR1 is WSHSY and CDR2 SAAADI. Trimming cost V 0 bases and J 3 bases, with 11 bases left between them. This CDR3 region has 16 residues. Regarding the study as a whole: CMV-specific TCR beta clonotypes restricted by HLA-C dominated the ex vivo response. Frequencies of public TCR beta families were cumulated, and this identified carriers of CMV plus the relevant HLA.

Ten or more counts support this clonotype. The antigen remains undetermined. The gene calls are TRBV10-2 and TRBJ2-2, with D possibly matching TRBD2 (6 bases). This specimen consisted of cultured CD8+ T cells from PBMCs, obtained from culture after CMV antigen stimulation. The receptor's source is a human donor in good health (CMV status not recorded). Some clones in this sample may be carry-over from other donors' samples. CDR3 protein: CASSESEGYYTGELFF. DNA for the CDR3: TGCGCCAGCAGTGAGTCGGAGGGATACTACACCGGGGAGCTGTTTTTT.